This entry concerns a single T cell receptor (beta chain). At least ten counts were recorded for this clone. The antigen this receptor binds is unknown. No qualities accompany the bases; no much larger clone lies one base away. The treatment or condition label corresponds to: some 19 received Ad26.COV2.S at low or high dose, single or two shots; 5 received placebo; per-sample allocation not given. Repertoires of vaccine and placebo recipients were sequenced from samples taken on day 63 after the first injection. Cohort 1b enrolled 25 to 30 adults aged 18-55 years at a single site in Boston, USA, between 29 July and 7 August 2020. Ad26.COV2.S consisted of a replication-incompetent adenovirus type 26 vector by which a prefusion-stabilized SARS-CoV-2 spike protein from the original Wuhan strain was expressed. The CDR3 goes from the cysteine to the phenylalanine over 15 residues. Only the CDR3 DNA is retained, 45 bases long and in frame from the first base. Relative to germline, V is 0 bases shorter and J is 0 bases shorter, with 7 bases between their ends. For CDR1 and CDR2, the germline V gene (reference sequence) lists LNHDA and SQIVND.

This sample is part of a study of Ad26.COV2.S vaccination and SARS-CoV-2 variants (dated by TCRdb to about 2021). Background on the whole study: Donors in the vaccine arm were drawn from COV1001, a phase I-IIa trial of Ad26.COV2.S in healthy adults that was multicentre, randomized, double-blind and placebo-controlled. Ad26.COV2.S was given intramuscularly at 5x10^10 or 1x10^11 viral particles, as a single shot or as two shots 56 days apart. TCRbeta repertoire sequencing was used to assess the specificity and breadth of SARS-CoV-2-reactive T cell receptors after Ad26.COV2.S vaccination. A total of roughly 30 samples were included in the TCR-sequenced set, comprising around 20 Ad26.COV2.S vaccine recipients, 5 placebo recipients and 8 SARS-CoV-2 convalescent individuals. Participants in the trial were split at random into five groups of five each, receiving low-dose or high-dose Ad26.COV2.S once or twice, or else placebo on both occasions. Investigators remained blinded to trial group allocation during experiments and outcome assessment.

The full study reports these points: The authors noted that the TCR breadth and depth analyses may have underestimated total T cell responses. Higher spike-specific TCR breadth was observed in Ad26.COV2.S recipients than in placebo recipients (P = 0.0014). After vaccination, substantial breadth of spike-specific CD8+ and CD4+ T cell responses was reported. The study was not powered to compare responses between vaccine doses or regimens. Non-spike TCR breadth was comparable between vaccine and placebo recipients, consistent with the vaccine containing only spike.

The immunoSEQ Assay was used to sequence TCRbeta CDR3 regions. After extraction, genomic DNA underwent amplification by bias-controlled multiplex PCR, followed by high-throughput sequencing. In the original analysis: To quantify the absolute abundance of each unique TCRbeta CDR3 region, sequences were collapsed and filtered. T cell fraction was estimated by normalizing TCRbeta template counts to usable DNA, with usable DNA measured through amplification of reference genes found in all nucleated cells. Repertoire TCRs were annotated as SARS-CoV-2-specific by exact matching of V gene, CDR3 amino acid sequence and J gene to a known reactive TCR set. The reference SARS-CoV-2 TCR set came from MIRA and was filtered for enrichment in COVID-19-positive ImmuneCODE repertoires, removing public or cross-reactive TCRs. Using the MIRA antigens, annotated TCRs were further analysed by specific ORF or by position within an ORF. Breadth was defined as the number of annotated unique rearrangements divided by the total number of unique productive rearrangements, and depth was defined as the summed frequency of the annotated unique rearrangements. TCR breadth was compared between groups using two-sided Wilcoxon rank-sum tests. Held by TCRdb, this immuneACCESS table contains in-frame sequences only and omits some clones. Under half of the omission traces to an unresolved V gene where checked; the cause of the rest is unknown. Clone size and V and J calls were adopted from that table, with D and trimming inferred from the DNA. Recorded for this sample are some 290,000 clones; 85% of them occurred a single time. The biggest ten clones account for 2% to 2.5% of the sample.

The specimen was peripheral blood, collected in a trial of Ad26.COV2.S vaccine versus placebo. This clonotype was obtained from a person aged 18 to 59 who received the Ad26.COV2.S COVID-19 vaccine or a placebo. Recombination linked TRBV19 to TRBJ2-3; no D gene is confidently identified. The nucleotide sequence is TGTGCCAGTAGTATAGAAAGGGCAAGCACAGATACGCAGTATTTT. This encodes CASSIERASTDTQYF. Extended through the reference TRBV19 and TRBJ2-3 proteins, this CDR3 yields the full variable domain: DGGITQSPKYLFRKEGQNVTLSCEQNLNHDAMYWYRQDPGQGLRLIYYSQIVNDFQKGDIAEGYSVSREKKESFPLTVTSAQKNPTAFYLCASSIERASTDTQYFGPGTRLTVL.